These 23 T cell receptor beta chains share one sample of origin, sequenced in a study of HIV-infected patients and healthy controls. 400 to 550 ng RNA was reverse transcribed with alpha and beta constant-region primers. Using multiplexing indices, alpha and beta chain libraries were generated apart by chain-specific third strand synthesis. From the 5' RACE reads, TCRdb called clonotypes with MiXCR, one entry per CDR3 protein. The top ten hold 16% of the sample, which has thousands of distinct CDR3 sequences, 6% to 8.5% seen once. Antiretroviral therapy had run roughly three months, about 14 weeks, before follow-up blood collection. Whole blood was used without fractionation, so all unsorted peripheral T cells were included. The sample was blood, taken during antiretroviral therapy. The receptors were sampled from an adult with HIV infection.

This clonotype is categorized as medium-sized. CDR3 nucleotide sequence: TGCAGTGCTGCCCTGACTAGCGGGGGTGGCAATGAGCAGTTCTTC. As protein: CSAALTSGGGNEQFF. This chain uses TRBV20-1 with TRBJ2-1; 12 nucleotides match TRBD2. Losses at the gene ends were 5 bases for V and 6 bases for J; bases not matched to a gene: 8. This CDR3 is 15 amino acids long. Germline V CDR1 and CDR2: DFQATT, SNEGSKA (reference sequence).

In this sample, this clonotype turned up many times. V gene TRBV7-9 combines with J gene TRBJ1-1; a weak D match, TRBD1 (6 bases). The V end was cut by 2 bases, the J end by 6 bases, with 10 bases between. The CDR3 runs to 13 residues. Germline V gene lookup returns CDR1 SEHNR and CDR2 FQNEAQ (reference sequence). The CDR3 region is CASSLFGQSEAFF. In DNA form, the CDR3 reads TGTGCCAGCAGCTTATTCGGACAGTCTGAAGCTTTCTTT.

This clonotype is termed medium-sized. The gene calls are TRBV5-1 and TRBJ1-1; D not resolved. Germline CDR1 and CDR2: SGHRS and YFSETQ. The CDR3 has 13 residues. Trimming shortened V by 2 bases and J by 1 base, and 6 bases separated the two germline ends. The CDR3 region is CASSFTENTEAFF. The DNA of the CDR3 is TGCGCCAGCAGCTTTACAGAGAACACTGAAGCTTTCTTT.

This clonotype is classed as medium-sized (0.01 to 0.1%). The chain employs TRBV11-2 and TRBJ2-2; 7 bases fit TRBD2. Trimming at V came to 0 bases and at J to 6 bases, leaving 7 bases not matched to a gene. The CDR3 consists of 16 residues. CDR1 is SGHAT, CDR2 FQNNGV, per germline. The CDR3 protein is CASSLERGGWAGELFF. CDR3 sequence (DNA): TGTGCCAGCAGCTTAGAGCGCGGGGGATGGGCCGGGGAGCTGTTTTTT.

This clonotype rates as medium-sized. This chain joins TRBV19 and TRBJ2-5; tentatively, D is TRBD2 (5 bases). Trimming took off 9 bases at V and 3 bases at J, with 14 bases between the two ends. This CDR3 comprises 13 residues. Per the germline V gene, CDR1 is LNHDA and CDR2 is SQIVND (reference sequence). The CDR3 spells CASAKRVEETQYF. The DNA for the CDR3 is TGTGCCAGCGCTAAGAGGGTGGAAGAGACCCAGTACTTC.

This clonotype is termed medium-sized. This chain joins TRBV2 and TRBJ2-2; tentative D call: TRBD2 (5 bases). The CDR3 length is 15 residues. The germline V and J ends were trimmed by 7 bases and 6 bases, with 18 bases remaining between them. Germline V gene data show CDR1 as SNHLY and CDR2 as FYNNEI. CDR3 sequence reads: CASNPGDLPPGELFF. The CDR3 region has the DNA TGTGCCAGCAACCCCGGGGATCTGCCGCCCGGGGAGCTGTTTTTT.

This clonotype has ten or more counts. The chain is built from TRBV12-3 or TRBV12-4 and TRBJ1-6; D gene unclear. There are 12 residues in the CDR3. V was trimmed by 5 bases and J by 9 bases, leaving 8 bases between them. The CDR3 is CASSRGSSPLHF. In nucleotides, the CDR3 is TGTGCCAGCAGTCGTGGTTCTTCACCCCTCCACTTT.

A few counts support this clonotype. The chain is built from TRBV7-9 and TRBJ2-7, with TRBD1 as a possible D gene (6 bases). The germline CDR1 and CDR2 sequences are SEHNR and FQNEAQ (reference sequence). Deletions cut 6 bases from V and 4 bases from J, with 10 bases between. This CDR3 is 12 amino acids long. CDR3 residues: CASSSGVYEQYF. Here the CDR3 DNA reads TGTGCCAGCAGTTCAGGGGTTTACGAGCAGTACTTC.

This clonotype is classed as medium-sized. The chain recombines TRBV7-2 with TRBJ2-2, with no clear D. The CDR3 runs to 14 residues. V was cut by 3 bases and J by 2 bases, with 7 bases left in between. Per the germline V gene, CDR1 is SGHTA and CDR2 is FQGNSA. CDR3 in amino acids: CASSLDENTGELFF. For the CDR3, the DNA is TGTGCCAGCAGCTTGGATGAAAACACCGGGGAGCTGTTTTTT.

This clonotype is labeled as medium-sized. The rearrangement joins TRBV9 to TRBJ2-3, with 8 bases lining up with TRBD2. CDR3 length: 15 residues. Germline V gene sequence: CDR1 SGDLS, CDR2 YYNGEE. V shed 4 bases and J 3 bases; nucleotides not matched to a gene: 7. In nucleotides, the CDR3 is TGTGCCAGCAGCAACGGAGCGGGAGAGACAGATACGCAGTATTTT. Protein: CASSNGAGETDTQYF.

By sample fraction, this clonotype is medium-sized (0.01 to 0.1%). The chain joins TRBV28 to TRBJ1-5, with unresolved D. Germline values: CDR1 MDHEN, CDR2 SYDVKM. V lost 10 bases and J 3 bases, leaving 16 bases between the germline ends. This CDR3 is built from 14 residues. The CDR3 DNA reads TGTGCCACGCTTCAGGAAGGCTACAATCAGCCCCAGCATTTT. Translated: CATLQEGYNQPQHF.

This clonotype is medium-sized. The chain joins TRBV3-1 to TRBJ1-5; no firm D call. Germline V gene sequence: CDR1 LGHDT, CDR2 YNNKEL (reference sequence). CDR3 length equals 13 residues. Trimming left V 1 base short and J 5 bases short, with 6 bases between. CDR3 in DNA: TGTGCCAGCAGCCAAGCGGAAGATCAGCCCCAGCATTTT. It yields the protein CASSQAEDQPQHF.

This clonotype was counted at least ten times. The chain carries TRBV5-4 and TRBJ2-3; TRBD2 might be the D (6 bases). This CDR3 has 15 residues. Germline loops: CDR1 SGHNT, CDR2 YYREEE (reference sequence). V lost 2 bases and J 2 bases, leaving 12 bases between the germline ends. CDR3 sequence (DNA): TGTGCCAGCAGCTTACTAGCCGACCTCACAGATACGCAGTATTTT. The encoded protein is CASSLLADLTDTQYF.

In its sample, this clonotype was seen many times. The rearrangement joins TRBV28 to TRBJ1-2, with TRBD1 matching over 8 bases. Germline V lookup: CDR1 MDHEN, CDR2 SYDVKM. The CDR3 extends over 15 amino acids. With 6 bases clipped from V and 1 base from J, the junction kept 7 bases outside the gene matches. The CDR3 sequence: CASSPWTGFNYGYTF. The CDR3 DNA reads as TGTGCCAGCAGCCCTTGGACAGGGTTTAACTATGGCTACACCTTC.

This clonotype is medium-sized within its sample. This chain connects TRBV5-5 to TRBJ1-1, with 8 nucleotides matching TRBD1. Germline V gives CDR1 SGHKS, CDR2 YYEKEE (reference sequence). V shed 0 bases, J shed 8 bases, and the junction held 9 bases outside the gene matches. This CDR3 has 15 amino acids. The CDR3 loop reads CASSLAGQSGGEAFF. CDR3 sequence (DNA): TGTGCCAGCAGCTTGGCTGGACAGTCAGGGGGCGAAGCTTTCTTT.

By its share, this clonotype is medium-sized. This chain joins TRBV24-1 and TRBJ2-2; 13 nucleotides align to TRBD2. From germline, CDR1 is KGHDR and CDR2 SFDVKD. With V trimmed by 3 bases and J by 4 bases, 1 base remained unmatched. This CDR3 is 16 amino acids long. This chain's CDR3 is CATSDRLAGGTGELFF. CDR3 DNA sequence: TGTGCCACCAGTGATCGACTAGCGGGGGGCACCGGGGAGCTGTTTTTT.

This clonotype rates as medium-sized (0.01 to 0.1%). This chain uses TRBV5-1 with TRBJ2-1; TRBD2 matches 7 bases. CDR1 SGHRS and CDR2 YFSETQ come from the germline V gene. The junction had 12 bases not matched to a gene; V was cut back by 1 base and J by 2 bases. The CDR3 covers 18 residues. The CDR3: CASSLPSLLAVTYNEQFF. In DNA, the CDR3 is TGCGCCAGCAGCTTGCCGAGTCTCCTAGCGGTAACCTACAATGAGCAGTTCTTC. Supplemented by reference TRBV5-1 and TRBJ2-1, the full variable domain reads KAGVTQTPRYLIKTRGQQVTLSCSPISGHRSVSWYQQTPGQGLQFLFEYFSETQRNKGNFPGRFSGRQFSNSRSEMNVSTLELGDSALYLCASSLPSLLAVTYNEQFFGPGTRLTVL.

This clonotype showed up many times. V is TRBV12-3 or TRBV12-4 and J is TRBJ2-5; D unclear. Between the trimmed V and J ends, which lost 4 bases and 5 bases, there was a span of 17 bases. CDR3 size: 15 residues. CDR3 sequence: CASSSRTAMTETQYF. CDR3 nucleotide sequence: TGTGCCAGCAGTTCCCGGACCGCGATGACGGAGACCCAGTACTTC.

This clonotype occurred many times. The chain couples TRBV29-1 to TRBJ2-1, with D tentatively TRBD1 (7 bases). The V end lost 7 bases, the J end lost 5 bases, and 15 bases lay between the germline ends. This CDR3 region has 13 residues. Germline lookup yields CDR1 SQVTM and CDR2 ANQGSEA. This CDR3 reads CSDGGQHNNEQFF. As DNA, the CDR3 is TGCAGCGACGGGGGACAGCACAACAATGAGCAGTTCTTC.

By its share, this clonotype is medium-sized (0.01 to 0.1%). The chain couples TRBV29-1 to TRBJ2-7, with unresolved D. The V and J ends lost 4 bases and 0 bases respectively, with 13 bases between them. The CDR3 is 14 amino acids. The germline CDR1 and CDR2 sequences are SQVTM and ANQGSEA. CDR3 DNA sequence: TGCAGCGTTGTACTTTTAGACTCCTCCTACGAGCAGTACTTC. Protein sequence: CSVVLLDSSYEQYF.

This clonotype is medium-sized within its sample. CDR3 nucleotides: TGCGCCAGCCGCGAAAAGACTAGCGGGGACAATGAGCAGTTCTTC. Protein: CASREKTSGDNEQFF. The rearrangement joins TRBV10-1 to TRBJ2-1, with 11 positions matching TRBD2. The CDR3 length is 15 residues. CDR1 and CDR2 from the germline V gene are WNHNN and SYGVQD (reference sequence). After removal of 8 bases from V and 5 bases from J, the junction contained 8 bases not matched to a gene.

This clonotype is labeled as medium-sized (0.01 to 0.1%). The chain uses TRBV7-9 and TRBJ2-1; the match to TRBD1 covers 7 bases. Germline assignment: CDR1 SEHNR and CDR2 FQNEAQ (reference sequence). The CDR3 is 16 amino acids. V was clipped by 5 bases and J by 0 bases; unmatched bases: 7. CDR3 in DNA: TGTGCCAGCAGCCCCCCGACAGGGAGCTCCTACAATGAGCAGTTCTTC. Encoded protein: CASSPPTGSSYNEQFF.

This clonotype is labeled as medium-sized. This CDR3 reads CASREQGASTDTQYF. The CDR3 DNA sequence: TGCGCCAGCAGGGAACAGGGGGCTAGCACAGATACGCAGTATTTT. The chain couples TRBV5-1 to TRBJ2-3; 9 bases agree with TRBD1. The V gene end was trimmed by 5 bases and the J gene end by 0 bases; junction bases not matched to a gene: 4. Germline V gene data show CDR1 as SGHRS and CDR2 as YFSETQ. The CDR3 runs to 15 residues.